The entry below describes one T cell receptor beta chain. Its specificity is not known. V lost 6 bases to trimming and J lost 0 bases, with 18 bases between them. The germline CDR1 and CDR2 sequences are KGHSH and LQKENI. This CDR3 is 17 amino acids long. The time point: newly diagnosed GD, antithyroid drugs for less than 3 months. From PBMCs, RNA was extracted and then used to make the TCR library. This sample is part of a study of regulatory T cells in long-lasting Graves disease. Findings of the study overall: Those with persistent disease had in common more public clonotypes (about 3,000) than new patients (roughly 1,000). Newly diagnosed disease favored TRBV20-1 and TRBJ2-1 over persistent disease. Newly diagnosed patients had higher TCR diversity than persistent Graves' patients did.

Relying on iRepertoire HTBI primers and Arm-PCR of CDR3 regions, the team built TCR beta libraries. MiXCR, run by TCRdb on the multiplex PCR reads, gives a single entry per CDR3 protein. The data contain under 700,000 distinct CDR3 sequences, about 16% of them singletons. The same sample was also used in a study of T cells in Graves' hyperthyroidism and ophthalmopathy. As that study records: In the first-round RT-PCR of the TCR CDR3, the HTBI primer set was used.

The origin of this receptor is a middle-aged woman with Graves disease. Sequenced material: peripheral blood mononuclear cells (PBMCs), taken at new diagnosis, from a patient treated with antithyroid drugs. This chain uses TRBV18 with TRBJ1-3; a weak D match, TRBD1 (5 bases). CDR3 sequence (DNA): TGTGCCAGCTCTCACGAATTCGCAGGGACCTCTGGAAACACCATATATTTT. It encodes CASSHEFAGTSGNTIYF.